One sample yielded the 15 T cell receptor beta chains listed below, sequenced in a study of blood T cell repertoires in COVID-19 (dated by TCRdb to about 2020). The library was generated by the immunoSEQ multiplex PCR assay. TCRdb provides this immuneACCESS table in a form limited to in-frame rearrangements. Some clones are lacking; in checked studies, under half of them reflect an unresolved V gene, and why the rest are absent is not known. This sample comprises roughly 70,000 clones, roughly four fifths of them detected only once. The ten largest clones capture under 15% of the sample. The sample consisted of peripheral blood. The receptors derive from a man in his 60s with COVID-19, enrolled during active disease.

The chain has TRBV6-1 and TRBJ1-4, with D perhaps TRBD1 (5 bases). V lost 2 bases and J 3 bases, leaving 10 bases between the germline ends. The CDR3 consists of 15 residues. CDR1 is MNHNS, CDR2 SASEGT, per germline. The CDR3 loop is CASSEPGWANEKLFF. In DNA, the CDR3 is TGTGCCAGCAGTGAACCAGGGTGGGCTAATGAAAAACTGTTTTTT.

The V gene is TRBV4-1, the J gene TRBJ2-3, with D tentatively TRBD2 (5 bases). CDR1 is MGHRA, CDR2 YSYEKL, per germline. Between the trimmed V and J ends, which lost 1 base and 8 bases, there was a span of 16 bases. This CDR3 contains 15 residues. This chain's CDR3 is CASSQGRQRGSTQYF. CDR3 in DNA: TGCGCCAGCAGCCAAGGACGTCAGCGAGGGAGTACGCAGTATTTT.

CDR3 sequence (DNA): TGTGCCATCAGTGATCCGTACCAAGAGACCCAGTACTTC. Encoded protein: CAISDPYQETQYF. The V and J genes are TRBV10-3 and TRBJ2-5; D not resolved. The germline V gene has CDR1 ENHRY and CDR2 SYGVKD. The CDR3 loop spans 13 amino acids. Trimming left V 3 bases short and J 0 bases short, with 5 bases between.

The V and J genes are TRBV10-1 and TRBJ2-7, with TRBD1 matching 8 bases. Looked up from germline, CDR1 is WNHNN and CDR2 is SYGVQD (reference sequence). This CDR3 region has 16 residues. Unmatched junction bases numbered 13, after V lost 9 bases and J lost 0 bases. CDR3 sequence reads: CARGRPGQDRSYEQYF. CDR3 nucleotide sequence: TGCGCCAGAGGACGACCGGGACAGGATCGCTCCTACGAGCAGTACTTC.

This clone was detected a few times. J is TRBJ1-3 and V is TRBV2; 7 bases agree with TRBD1. V gave up 9 bases and J gave up 0 bases; unmatched junction bases: 8. CDR3 length: 15 residues. Germline V CDR1 and CDR2: SNHLY, FYNNEI. The CDR3 here is CARGLGGLSGNTIYF. CDR3 bases: TGTGCCAGAGGATTAGGGGGCCTCTCTGGAAACACCATATATTTT.

This clone was detected only a few times. The genes are TRBV12-3 or TRBV12-4 and TRBJ1-1; possibly TRBD1 for D (6 bases). CDR3 size: 12 residues. Deletions cut 7 bases from V and 5 bases from J, with 11 bases between. The CDR3 coding sequence is TGTGCCAGCACCATAGACAGGACTGAAGCTTTCTTT. Translated: CASTIDRTEAFF.

The chain recombines TRBV4-1 with TRBJ2-1, with 11 bases that match TRBD2. The CDR3 runs to 16 residues. J was trimmed by 4 bases and V by 3 bases; bases with no gene match: 5. Germline loops: CDR1 MGHRA, CDR2 YSYEKL. This chain's CDR3 is CASSHPGTSGYNEQFF. CDR3 nucleotides: TGCGCCAGCAGCCATCCCGGGACTAGCGGATACAATGAGCAGTTCTTC.

This clone appeared a few times. The chain has TRBV3-1 (or the pseudogene TRBV3-2) and TRBJ1-4, with D maybe TRBD1 (6 bases). Looked up from germline, CDR1 is LGHDT and CDR2 is YNNKEL (reference sequence). The CDR3 runs 13 residues. V gave up 4 bases and J gave up 8 bases, with 11 bases separating them. The CDR3 here is CASSRLRGEKLFF. CDR3 nucleotide sequence: TGTGCCAGCAGCCGCCTTAGGGGGGAAAAACTGTTTTTT.

The rearrangement links TRBV2 to TRBJ2-1; 11 bases line up with TRBD2. V shed 6 bases and J 9 bases; nucleotides not matched to a gene: 10. CDR3 size: 15 residues. Per germline, CDR1 SNHLY and CDR2 FYNNEI. The CDR3 loop is CASRPLAGGEIEQFF. The CDR3 coding sequence is TGTGCCAGCAGACCCTTAGCGGGGGGGGAGATTGAGCAGTTCTTC.

The gene calls are TRBV24-1 and TRBJ1-1, with D perhaps TRBD1 (5 bases). Germline CDR1 reads KGHDR; CDR2 reads SFDVKD. V dropped 3 bases and J dropped 4 bases, with 14 bases sitting between them. The CDR3 totals 15 residues. The CDR3 nucleotides read TGTGCCACCAGTGATCGGACATCCGGTGGCACTGAAGCTTTCTTT. Amino acids: CATSDRTSGGTEAFF.

CDR3 nucleotides: TGTGCCAGCACCCGGGACAGGGTCTACAATGAGCAGTTCTTC. Residues: CASTRDRVYNEQFF. The chain links TRBV5-5 to TRBJ2-1, with 9 bases matching TRBD1. The CDR3 consists of 14 residues. Germline V gene data show CDR1 as SGHKS and CDR2 as YYEKEE (reference sequence). V shed 6 bases and J 3 bases; nucleotides not matched to a gene: 4.

This clone was detected a few times. The chain couples TRBV7-9 to TRBJ1-6; TRBD1 is a possible D gene (6 bases). V was trimmed by 3 bases and J by 7 bases, leaving 13 bases between them. Germline V gene sequence: CDR1 SEHNR, CDR2 FQNEAQ (reference sequence). The CDR3 loop spans 15 amino acids. CDR3 bases: TGTGCCAGCAGCTTGACCGGGACACCCAATTCACCCCTCCACTTT. It encodes CASSLTGTPNSPLHF.

This chain joins TRBV11-3 and TRBJ2-5; the D gene is possibly TRBD2 (5 bases). The CDR3 has 12 amino acids. Germline V gene lookup returns CDR1 SGHNT and CDR2 YENEEA. The V and J ends lost 5 bases and 5 bases respectively, with 9 bases between them. The CDR3 DNA follows: TGTGCCAGCAGCCCGGGGTGGGAGACCCAGTACTTC. Translation: CASSPGWETQYF.

The rearrangement uses TRBV6-6 and TRBJ1-5, with a possible D match to TRBD1 (5 bases). The CDR3 totals 15 residues. The ends were cut back, 5 bases at V and 4 bases at J, with 15 bases in the middle. Per the germline V gene, CDR1 is MNHNY and CDR2 is SVGAGI (reference sequence). Written as DNA, the CDR3 is TGTGCCAGCAGTCAAGTAGACAGCGCAAATCAGCCCCAGCATTTT. Amino acids: CASSQVDSANQPQHF.

The chain employs TRBV15 and TRBJ1-2, with D possibly being TRBD1 (6 bases). V lost 5 bases, J lost 7 bases, and 17 bases lay in between. CDR3 size: 14 residues. Germline V gives CDR1 LNHNV, CDR2 YYDKDF (reference sequence). This CDR3 reads CATSPGLTGSGYTF. The DNA for the CDR3 is TGTGCCACCAGCCCCGGTCTCACAGGGAGTGGCTACACCTTC.